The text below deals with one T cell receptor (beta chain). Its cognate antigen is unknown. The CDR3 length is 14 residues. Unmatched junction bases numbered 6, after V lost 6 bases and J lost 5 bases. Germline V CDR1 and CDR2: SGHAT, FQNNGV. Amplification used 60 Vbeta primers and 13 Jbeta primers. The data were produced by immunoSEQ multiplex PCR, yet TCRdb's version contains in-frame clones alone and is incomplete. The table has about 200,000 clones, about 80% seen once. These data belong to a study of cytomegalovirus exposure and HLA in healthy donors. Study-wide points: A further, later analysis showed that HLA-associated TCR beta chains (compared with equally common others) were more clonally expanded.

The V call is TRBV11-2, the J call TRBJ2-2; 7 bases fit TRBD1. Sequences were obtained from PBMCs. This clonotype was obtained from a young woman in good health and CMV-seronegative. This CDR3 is CASSGQGQTGELFF. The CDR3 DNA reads TGTGCCAGCAGTGGGCAGGGACAGACCGGGGAGCTGTTTTTT.